This is a list of T cell receptor beta chains from one sample in a study of blood T cell repertoires in COVID-19. Sequencing used immunoSEQ multiplex PCR; TCRdb keeps in-frame clones, though not all of them. The table has 65,000 or so clones, 80% to 90% seen once. The specimen was peripheral blood. These receptors all come from a man at least 80 years old with acute or convalescent COVID-19. CDR3s include the opening cysteine and the closing phenylalanine or tryptophan. A D gene is named only where the DNA matches it firmly. A clone size is listed for some rows: how often the clone was seen (once, few, many), or a class if it is expanded.

clone_size d_call j_call v_call cdr3_aa cdr3_nt
. . TRBJ2-2 TRBV7-8 CASSFIAYTGELFF TGTGCCAGCAGCTTTATAGCGTACACCGGGGAGCTGTTTTTT
once . TRBJ1-1 TRBV5-6 CASSLIRAYEAFF TGTGCCAGCAGCCTTATACGCGCCTATGAAGCTTTCTTT
few . TRBJ1-1 TRBV2 CASSEQGLNTEAFF TGTGCCAGCAGTGAGCAGGGCCTAAACACTGAAGCTTTCTTT
. . TRBJ2-1 TRBV18 CASSPGLAYEQFF TGTGCCAGCTCACCAGGGCTAGCATATGAGCAGTTCTTC
. . TRBJ1-6 TRBV5-6 CASSARQGSSLNSPLHF TGTGCCAGCAGCGCCCGTCAGGGCAGTAGTTTGAATTCACCCCTCCACTTT
. TRBD1 TRBJ2-2 TRBV12-5 CASGSKSPSGGTGELFF TGTGCTAGTGGTTCGAAGTCCCCATCAGGGGGCACCGGGGAGCTGTTTTTT
once . TRBJ1-3 TRBV14 CASSQISGPGNTIYF TGTGCCAGCAGCCAAATATCAGGGCCCGGGAACACCATATATTTT
. TRBD1 TRBJ1-4 TRBV19 CASSAYRGLTEKLFF TGTGCCAGTAGTGCCTATAGGGGGCTGACTGAAAAACTGTTTTTT
few . TRBJ1-6 TRBV7-2 CASRITGQNSPLHF TGTGCCAGCAGAATAACCGGACAGAATTCACCCCTCCACTTT
. . TRBJ1-3 TRBV19 CASSIGGSSSSGNTIYF TGTGCCAGTAGTATAGGAGGGTCCTCGAGCTCTGGAAACACCATATATTTT
. TRBD1 TRBJ2-3 TRBV19 CASSEDRGEQYF TGTGCCAGTAGTGAAGACAGGGGTGAACAGTATTTT
. TRBD1 TRBJ2-7 TRBV10-1 CASSPRDRYYEQYF TGCGCCAGCAGCCCCCGGGACAGGTACTACGAGCAGTACTTC
. . TRBJ2-7 TRBV29-1 CSVREYEQYF TGCAGCGTTCGGGAGTACGAGCAGTACTTC